The following is a T cell receptor beta chain sequence with its context. Its antigen is unknown. This sample was taken from a study of shared clonotypes between healthy human individuals. The study's findings and limits: Sampling covered blood only; tissue repertoires likely differ. Clonotype sharing among donors was expected to depend on sequencing depth. The genetic and exposure-history diversity represented was limited by few donors.

Clones were read by immunoSEQ multiplex PCR, and TCRdb kept only the in-frame ones, dropping some. The profile shows more than 400,000 clones, about 72% of them singletons. Germline CDR1 SGDLS, CDR2 YYNGEE. This CDR3 contains 15 residues. Trimming removed 4 bases from V and 0 bases from J, with 13 bases in between. The source of this sequence is a woman aged 40 to 49 in good health. Some clones in this sample may be carry-over from other donors' samples. The genes are TRBV9 and TRBJ1-1; D might be TRBD1 (5 bases). Sequencing used PBMCs. In DNA, the CDR3 is TGTGCCAGCAGCACAAGGGGCAGCCTGAACACTGAAGCTTTCTTT. Amino acids: CASSTRGSLNTEAFF.